The clone carrying this TCR beta chain occurred many times. This record belongs to a study of T-cell reconstitution after alpha-beta-depleted transplantation in children. CDR3 length: 12 amino acids. V was trimmed by 4 bases and J by 2 bases, leaving 7 bases between them. Germline CDR1 is SQVTM and CDR2 is ANQGSEA. TCRbeta library construction was performed incorporating unique molecular identifiers. Each CDR3 protein gets one entry after TCRdb re-called the PCR reads with MiXCR. The table includes 440,000 or so distinct CDR3 sequences, roughly 10% detected once. Sequenced material: PBMCs from the stem cell graft donor, taken from the stem cell graft. The receptor comes from a human donor who donated a stem cell graft to a child with acute myeloid leukemia. The chain couples TRBV29-1 to TRBJ2-3; D gene unclear. The CDR3 loop reads CSVGGDTDTQYF. The CDR3 bases are TGCAGCGTTGGCGGTGACACAGATACGCAGTATTTT.